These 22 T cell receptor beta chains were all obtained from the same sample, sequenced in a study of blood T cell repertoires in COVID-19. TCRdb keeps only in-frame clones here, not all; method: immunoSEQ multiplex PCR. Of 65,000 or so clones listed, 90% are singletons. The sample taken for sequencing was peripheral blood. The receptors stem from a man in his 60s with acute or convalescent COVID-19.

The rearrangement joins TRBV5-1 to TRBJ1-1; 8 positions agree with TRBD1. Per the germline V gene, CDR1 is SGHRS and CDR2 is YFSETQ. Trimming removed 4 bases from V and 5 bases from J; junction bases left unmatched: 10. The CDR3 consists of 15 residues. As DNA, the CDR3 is TGCGCCAGCAGCGTACTGACAGGGGAGGATACTGAAGCTTTCTTT. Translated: CASSVLTGEDTEAFF.

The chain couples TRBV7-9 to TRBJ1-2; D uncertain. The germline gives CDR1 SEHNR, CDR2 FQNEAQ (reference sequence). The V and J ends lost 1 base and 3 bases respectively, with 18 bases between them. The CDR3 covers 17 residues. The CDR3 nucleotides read TGTGCCAGCAGCTTAGTCATATCGTCCCTGGAGGACTATGGCTACACCTTC. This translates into CASSLVISSLEDYGYTF.

As DNA, the CDR3 is TGTGCCAGCAGTTTCCGGACAGGGAAGTGGTCTGCCAATGAGCAGTTCTTC. It translates to CASSFRTGKWSANEQFF. This chain joins TRBV27 and TRBJ2-1, with 8 nucleotides matching TRBD1. Germline CDR1 reads MNHEY; CDR2 reads SMNVEV (reference sequence). This CDR3 is built from 17 residues. V lost 3 bases, J lost 6 bases, and 13 bases stayed unmatched.

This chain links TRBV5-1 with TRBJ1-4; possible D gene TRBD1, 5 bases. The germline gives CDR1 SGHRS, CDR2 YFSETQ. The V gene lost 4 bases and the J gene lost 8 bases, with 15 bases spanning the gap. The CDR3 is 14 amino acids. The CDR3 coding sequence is TGCGCCAGCAGCGCGGGACCCGTGGACGAAAAACTGTTTTTT. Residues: CASSAGPVDEKLFF.

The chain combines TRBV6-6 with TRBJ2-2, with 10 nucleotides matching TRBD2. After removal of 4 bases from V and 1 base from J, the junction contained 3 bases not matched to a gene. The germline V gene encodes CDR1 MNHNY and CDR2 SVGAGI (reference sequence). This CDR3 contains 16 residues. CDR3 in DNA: TGTGCCAGCAGTTCAGGGACTAGCGAGAACACCGGGGAGCTGTTTTTT. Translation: CASSSGTSENTGELFF.

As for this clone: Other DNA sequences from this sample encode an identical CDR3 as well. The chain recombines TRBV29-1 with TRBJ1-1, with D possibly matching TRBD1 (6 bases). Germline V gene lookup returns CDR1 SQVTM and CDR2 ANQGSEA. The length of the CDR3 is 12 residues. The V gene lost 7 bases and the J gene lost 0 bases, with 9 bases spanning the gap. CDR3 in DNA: TGCAGCGCGGGACAATTGAACACTGAAGCTTTCTTT. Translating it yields CSAGQLNTEAFF.

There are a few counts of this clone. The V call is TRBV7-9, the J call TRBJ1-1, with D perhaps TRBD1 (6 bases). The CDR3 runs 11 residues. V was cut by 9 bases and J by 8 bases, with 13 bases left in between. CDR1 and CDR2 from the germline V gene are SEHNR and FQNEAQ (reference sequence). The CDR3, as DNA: TGTGCCAGTGATCTAACAGGGGAAGCTTTCTTT. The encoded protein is CASDLTGEAFF.

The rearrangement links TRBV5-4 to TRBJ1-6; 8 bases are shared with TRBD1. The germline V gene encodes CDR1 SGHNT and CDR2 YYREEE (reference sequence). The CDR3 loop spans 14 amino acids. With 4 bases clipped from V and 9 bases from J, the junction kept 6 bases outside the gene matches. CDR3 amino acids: CASSTNRGSSPLHF. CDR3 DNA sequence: TGTGCCAGCAGCACGAACAGGGGGAGTTCACCCCTCCACTTT.

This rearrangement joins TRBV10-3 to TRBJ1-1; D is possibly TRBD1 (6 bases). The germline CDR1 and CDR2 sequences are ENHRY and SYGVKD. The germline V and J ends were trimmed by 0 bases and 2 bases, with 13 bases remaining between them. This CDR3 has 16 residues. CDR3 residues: CAISESQGQGNTEAFF. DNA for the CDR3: TGTGCCATCAGTGAGTCGCAGGGGCAAGGCAACACTGAAGCTTTCTTT.

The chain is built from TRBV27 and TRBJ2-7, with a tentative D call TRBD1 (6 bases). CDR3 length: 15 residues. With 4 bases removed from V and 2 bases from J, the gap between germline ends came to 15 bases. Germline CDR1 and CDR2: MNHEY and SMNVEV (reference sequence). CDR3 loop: CASSSRGQFTYEQYF. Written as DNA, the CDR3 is TGTGCCAGCAGTTCGAGAGGACAGTTTACCTACGAGCAGTACTTC.

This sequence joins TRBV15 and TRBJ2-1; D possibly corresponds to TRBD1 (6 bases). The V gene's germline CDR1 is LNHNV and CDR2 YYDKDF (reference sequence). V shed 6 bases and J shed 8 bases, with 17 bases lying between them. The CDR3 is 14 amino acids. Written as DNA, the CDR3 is TGTGCCACCAGAAGCCCCAGGGGAGTAGATGAGCAGTTCTTC. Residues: CATRSPRGVDEQFF.

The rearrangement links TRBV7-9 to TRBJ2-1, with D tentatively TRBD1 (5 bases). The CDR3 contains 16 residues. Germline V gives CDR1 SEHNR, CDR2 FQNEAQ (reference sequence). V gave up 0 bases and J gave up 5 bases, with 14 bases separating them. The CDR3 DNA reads TGTGCCAGCAGCTTAGCGTTAACAGGTCCTAACAATGAGCAGTTCTTC. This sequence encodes CASSLALTGPNNEQFF.

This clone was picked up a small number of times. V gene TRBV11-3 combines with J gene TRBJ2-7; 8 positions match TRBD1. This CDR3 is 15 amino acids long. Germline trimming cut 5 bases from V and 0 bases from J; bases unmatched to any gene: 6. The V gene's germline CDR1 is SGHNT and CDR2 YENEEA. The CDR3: CASSPGQGSSYEQYF. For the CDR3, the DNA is TGTGCCAGCAGCCCAGGACAGGGCAGCTCCTACGAGCAGTACTTC.

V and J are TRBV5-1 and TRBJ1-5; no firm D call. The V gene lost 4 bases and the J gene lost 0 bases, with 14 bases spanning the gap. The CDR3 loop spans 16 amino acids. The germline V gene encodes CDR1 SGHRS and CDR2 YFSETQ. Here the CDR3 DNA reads TGCGCCAGCAGCCTCGGGTCGACCGATAGCAATCAGCCCCAGCATTTT. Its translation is CASSLGSTDSNQPQHF.

The DNA of the CDR3 is TGTGCCAGTAAATTCCGGGAGGCACCTATGAACACTGAAGCTTTCTTT. Translated: CASKFREAPMNTEAFF. This sequence joins TRBV19 and TRBJ1-1; D not certain. There are 16 residues in the CDR3. Germline CDR1 LNHDA, CDR2 SQIVND (reference sequence). The germline V and J ends were trimmed by 7 bases and 0 bases, with 18 bases remaining between them.

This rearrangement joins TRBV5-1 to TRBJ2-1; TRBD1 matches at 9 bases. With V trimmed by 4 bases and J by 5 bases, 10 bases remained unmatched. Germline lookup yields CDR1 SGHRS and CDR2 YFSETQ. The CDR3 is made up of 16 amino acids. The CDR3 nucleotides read TGCGCCAGCAGCGCCGCTACAGGGGGCGCGAACAATGAGCAGTTCTTC. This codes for CASSAATGGANNEQFF.

As DNA, the CDR3 is TGTGCCATCAGTGATTCGGGGGGTGACACTGAAGCTTTCTTT. Amino acids: CAISDSGGDTEAFF. The rearrangement links TRBV10-3 to TRBJ1-1; the D gene is possibly TRBD1 (5 bases). Per germline, CDR1 ENHRY and CDR2 SYGVKD. The CDR3 length is 14 residues. Trimming removed 3 bases at V and 3 bases at J, with 11 bases between.

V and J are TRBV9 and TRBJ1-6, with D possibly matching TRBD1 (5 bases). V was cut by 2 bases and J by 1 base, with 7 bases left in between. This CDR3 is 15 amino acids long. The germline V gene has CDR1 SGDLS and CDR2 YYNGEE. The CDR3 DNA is TGTGCCAGCAGCGTCGGGGGATCCTATAATTCACCCCTCCACTTT. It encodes CASSVGGSYNSPLHF. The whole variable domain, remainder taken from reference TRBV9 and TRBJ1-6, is DSGVTQTPKHLITATGQRVTLRCSPRSGDLSVYWYQQSLDQGLQFLIQYYNGEERAKGNILERFSAQQFPDLHSELNLSSLELGDSALYFCASSVGGSYNSPLHFGNGTRLTVT.

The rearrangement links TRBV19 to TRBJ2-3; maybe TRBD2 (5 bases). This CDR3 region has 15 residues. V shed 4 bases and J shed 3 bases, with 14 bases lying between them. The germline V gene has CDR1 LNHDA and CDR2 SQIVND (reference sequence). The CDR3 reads CASSNPGLVTDTQYF. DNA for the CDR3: TGTGCCAGTAGTAATCCGGGATTGGTGACAGATACGCAGTATTTT.

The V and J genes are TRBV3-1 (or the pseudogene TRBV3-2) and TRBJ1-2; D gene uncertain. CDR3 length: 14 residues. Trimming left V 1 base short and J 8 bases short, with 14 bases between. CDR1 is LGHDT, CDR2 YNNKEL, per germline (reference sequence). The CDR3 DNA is TGTGCCAGCAGCCAAGTTGGAGAGGCAGAAGGCTACACCTTC. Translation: CASSQVGEAEGYTF.

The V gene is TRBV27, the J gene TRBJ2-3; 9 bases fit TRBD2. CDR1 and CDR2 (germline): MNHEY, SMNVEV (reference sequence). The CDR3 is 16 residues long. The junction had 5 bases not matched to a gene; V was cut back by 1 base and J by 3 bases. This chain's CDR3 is CASSLYPSGATDTQYF. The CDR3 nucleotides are TGTGCCAGCAGTTTATATCCTAGCGGGGCGACAGATACGCAGTATTTT.

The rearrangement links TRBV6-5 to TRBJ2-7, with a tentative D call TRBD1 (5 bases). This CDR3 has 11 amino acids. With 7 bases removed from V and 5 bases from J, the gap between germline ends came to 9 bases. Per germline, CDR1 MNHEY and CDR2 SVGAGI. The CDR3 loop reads CASTWGDEQYF. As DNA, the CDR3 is TGTGCCAGCACCTGGGGCGACGAGCAGTACTTC.